Below, one T cell receptor (beta chain) is given with its context. Its antigen remains unknown. This CDR3 spans 13 amino acids. Between the trimmed V and J ends, which lost 11 bases and 7 bases, there was a span of 17 bases. CDR1 is MNHNS, CDR2 SASEGT, per germline. The data were taken from a study of shared clonotypes between healthy human individuals. Points from the study as a whole: Rarefaction exposed incomplete sorted-subset sequencing despite large depth.

Sequenced by immunoSEQ multiplex PCR; TCRdb stores in-frame clones only, minus some. The sample yields about 680,000 clones, approximately 75% seen once. This TCR came from a woman aged 30 to 39 in good health. This chain uses TRBV6-1 with TRBJ2-2; D is perhaps TRBD1 or TRBD2 (5 bases each). Sequenced: memory CD4+ T cells sorted from blood. Subset denoted: CD45RA-negative fraction. CDR3 bases: TGTGCCTGTACGGGACGGATTAGCGGGGAGCTGTTTTTT. Residues: CACTGRISGELFF.